This TCR beta chain was recorded in a study of long-term antiretroviral therapy in people with HIV. Trimming left V 2 bases short and J 9 bases short, with 8 bases between. This CDR3 is 12 amino acids long. Germline-derived CDR1 and CDR2 are MNHNS and SASEGT. immunoSEQ v3.0 was run at survey level. Sequenced by immunoSEQ multiplex PCR; TCRdb stores in-frame clones only, minus some. The data contain some 40,000 clones, around 85% of them singletons. The receptor was derived from a woman aged 50 to 60 with HIV. The starting material was unsorted PBMCs, obtained 3.1 years after starting antiretroviral therapy. The chain recombines TRBV6-1 with TRBJ2-1; D is unresolved. The CDR3 DNA reads TGTGCCAGCAGTGAACTGTCCGGTGAGCAGTTCTTC. It is translated as CASSELSGEQFF.